The present TCR beta chain was sequenced within a study of blood T cell repertoires in COVID-19. Patients from Seattle were sampled longitudinally, starting during active infection. TCRdb's copy holds only in-frame clones and misses some; the assay was immunoSEQ multiplex PCR. The sample shows over 450,000 clones, 89% of them seen only once. This clone was detected a few times. In germline, CDR1 is LGHDT, CDR2 YNNKEL (reference sequence). Trimming removed 2 bases at V and 0 bases at J, with 7 bases between. This CDR3 is built from 14 residues. Sample: peripheral blood. This TCR derives from a young man with COVID-19, enrolled during active disease. V and J are TRBV3-1 (or the pseudogene TRBV3-2) and TRBJ1-1; no firm D call. The CDR3 coding sequence is TGTGCCAGCAGCCAATCCGAGTTGAACACTGAAGCTTTCTTT. It yields the protein CASSQSELNTEAFF.